Described below is a single TCR beta chain sequence and its context. As handled by the study authors: Researchers report that nucleated cell counts were estimated from reference gene primer amplification. Libraries were prepared by immunoSEQ multiplex PCR; TCRdb keeps only in-frame clonotypes and omits some of them. Clone size and the V and J calls come from that table; the DNA yielded D and trimming. The sample records some 530,000 clones, approximately 85% being singletons. These data are taken from a study of blood T cell repertoires in COVID-19. Looking at the study overall: COVID-19 samples from acute and convalescent phases originated in the United States, Italy and Spain. PBMCs, B-cell-depleted T cells, or T cells provided the cDNA or gDNA that made up the material.

Sequences were obtained from peripheral blood. The origin of this receptor is a human donor in a cohort sampled during active COVID-19.

The CDR3 DNA sequence: TGTGCCAGCACCACAAGGAGGGGCGCTGTCCCAGATACGCAGTATTTT. It is translated as CASTTRRGAVPDTQYF. The J gene is TRBJ2-3, the V gene TRBV27, with D possibly matching TRBD2 (6 bases). This CDR3 spans 16 amino acids. Trimming pared 7 bases from V and 4 bases from J, leaving 21 bases between. In germline, CDR1 is MNHEY, CDR2 SMNVEV (reference sequence).